The clone carrying this T cell receptor beta chain was seen a handful of times. Its antigen is not known. This entry is derived from a study of metastatic and nonmetastatic thyroid tumors. Study summary: Repertoires from malignant and benign thyroid patients were compared across blood and tumor or nodule tissue. Study-wide points: A significant increase in TCR beta diversity was reportedly seen in malignant thyroid tumors relative to benign nodules, in blood and tumor.

CDR1 ENHRY and CDR2 SYGVKD come from the germline V gene. Trimming pared 3 bases from V and 7 bases from J, leaving 11 bases between. The CDR3 has 13 residues. Methods used by the authors: Built for papillary thyroid cancer, a distant-metastasis classifier drew on CDR3 differences across clinicopathological groups. Using MiXCR, TCRdb re-called clones from the PCR reads. It is TCRdb's table, rather than the study itself, that gives the V and J calls and clone size. The table records about 59,000 clones, 15% to 20% of them present only once. Thyroid surgery was performed in patients who had received no treatment beforehand.

The sequence was obtained from a male donor with papillary thyroid cancer or a benign thyroid nodule (not recorded which). Some clones in this sample may be carry-over from other donors' samples. The source material was blood. The chain couples TRBV10-3 to TRBJ2-3, with D uncertain. The CDR3 DNA follows: TGTGCCATCAGTGACGACCGAGGTTATACGCAGTATTTT. It encodes CAISDDRGYTQYF.